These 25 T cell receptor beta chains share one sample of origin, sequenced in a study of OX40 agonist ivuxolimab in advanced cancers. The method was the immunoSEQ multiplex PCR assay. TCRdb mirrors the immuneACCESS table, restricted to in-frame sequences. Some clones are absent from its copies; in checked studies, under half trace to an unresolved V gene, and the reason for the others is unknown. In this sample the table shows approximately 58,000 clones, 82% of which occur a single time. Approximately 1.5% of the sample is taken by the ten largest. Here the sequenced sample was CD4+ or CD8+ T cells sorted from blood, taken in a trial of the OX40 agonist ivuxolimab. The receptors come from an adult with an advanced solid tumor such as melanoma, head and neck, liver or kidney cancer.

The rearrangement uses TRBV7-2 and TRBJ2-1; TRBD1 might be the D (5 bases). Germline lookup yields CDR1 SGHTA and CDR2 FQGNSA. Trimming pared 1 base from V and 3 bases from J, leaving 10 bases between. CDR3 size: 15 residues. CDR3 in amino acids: CASSLVPTVYNEQFF. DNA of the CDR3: TGTGCCAGCAGCTTAGTACCGACAGTCTACAATGAGCAGTTCTTC.

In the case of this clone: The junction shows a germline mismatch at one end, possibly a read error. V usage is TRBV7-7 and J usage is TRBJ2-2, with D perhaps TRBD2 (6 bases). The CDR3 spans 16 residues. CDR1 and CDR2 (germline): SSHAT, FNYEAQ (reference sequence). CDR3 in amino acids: CASSSGTPASTGELFF. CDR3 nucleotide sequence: TGTGCTAGCAGTTCCGGGACTCCCGCCTCCACCGGGGAGCTGTTTTTT.

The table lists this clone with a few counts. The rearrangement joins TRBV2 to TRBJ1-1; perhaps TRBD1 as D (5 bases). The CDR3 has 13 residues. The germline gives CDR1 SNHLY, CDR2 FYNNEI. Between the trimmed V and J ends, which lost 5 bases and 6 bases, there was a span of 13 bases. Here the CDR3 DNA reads TGTGCCAGCAGTCCACAGGATATCTCTGAAGCTTTCTTT. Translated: CASSPQDISEAFF.

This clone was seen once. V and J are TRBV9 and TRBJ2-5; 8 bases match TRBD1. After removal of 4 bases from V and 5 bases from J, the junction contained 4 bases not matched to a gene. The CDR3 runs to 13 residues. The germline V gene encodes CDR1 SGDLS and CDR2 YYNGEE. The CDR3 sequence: CASSRTGGETQYF. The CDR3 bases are TGTGCCAGCAGCCGAACAGGGGGGGAGACCCAGTACTTC.

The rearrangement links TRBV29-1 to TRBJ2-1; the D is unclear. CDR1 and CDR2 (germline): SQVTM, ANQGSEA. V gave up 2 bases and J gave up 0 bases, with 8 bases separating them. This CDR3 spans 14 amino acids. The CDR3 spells CSVESEPSYNEQFF. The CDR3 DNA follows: TGCAGCGTTGAATCCGAGCCCTCCTACAATGAGCAGTTCTTC.

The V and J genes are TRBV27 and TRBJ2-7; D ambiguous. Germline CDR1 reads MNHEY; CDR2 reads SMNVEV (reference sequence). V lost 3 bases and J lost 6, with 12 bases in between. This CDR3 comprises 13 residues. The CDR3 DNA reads TGTGCCAGCAGTTTCTTAACCCCTCGCGAGCAGTACTTC. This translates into CASSFLTPREQYF.

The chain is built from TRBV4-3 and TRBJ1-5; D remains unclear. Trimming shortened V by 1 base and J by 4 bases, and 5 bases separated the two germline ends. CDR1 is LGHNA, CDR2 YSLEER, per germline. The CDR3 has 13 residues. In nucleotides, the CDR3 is TGCGCCAGCAGCCAAGGGTCAAATCAGCCCCAGCATTTT. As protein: CASSQGSNQPQHF.

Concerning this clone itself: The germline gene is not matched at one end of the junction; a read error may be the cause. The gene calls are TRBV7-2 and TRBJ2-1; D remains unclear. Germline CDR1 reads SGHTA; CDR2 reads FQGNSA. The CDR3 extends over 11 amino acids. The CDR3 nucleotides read TGTGCCAGCACCTTATACAATGAGCAGTTCTTC. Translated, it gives CASTLYNEQFF.

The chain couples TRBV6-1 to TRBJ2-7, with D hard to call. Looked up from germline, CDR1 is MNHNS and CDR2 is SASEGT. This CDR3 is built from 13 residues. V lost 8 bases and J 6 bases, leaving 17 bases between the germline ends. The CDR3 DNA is TGTGCCAGCCTAAATCCCCCAGAGTTCGAGCAGTACTTC. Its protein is CASLNPPEFEQYF.

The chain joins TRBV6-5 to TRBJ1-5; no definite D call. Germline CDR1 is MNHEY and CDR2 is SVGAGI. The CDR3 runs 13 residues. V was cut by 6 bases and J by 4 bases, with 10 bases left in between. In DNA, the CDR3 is TGTGCCAGCAGCTGGGCCCTAAATCAGCCCCAGCATTTT. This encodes CASSWALNQPQHF.

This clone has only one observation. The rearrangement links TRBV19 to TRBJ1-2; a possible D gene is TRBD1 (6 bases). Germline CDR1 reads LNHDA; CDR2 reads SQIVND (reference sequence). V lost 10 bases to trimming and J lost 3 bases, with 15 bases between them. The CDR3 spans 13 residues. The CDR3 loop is CATSQGSHYGYTF. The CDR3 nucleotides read TGTGCCACTTCACAGGGTTCTCACTATGGCTACACCTTC. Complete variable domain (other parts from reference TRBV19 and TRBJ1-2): DGGITQSPKYLFRKEGQNVTLSCEQNLNHDAMYWYRQDPGQGLRLIYYSQIVNDFQKGDIAEGYSVSREKKESFPLTVTSAQKNPTAFYLCATSQGSHYGYTFGSGTRLTVV.

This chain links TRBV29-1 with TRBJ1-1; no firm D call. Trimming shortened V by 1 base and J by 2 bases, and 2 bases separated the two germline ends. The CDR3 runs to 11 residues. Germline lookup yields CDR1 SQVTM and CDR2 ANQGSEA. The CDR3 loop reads CSVEVNTEAFF. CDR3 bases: TGCAGCGTTGAAGTTAACACTGAAGCTTTCTTT. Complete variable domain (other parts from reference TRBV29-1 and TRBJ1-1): SAVISQKPSRDICQRGTSLTIQCQVDSQVTMMFWYRQQPGQSLTLIATANQGSEATYESGFVIDKFPISRPNLTFSTLTVSNMSPEDSSIYLCSVEVNTEAFFGQGTRLTVV.

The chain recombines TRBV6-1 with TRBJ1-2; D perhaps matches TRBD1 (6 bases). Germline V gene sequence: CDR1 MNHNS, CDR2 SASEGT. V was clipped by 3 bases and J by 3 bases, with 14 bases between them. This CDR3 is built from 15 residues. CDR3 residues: CASSDWTVRYYGYTF. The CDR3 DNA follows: TGTGCCAGCAGTGACTGGACAGTGCGGTACTATGGCTACACCTTC.

Here the CDR3 reads CASSSKGALNNSPLHF. The CDR3 nucleotides are TGTGCCAGTAGTTCGAAAGGGGCGCTTAATAATTCACCCCTCCACTTT. This rearrangement joins TRBV19 to TRBJ1-6, with TRBD1 as a possible D gene (5 bases). This CDR3 is built from 16 residues. The germline V gene has CDR1 LNHDA and CDR2 SQIVND (reference sequence). Deletions cut 5 bases from V and 5 bases from J, with 16 bases between.

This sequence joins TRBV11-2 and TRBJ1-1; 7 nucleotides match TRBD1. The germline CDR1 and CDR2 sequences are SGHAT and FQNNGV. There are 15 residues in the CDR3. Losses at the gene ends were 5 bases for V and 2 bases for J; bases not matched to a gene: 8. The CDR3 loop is CASSPRTGLNTEAFF. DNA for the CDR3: TGTGCCAGCAGCCCCAGGACAGGACTCAACACTGAAGCTTTCTTT.

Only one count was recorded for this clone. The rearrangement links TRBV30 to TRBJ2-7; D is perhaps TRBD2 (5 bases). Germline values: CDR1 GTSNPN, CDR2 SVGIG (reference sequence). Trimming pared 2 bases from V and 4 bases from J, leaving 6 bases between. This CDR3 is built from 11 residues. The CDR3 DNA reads TGTGCCTGGAGTCGGGGTTACGAGCAGTACTTC. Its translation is CAWSRGYEQYF.

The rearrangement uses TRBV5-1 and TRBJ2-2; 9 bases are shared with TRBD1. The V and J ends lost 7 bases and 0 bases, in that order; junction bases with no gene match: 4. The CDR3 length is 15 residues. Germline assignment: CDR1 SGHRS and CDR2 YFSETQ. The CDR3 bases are TGCGCCAGCTACCGACAGGGGGCGAACACCGGGGAGCTGTTTTTT. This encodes CASYRQGANTGELFF.

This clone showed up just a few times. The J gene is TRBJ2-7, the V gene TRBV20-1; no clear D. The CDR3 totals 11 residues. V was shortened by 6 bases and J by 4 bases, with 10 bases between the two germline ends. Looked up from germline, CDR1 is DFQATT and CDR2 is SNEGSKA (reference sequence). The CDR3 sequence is CSARGGYEQYF. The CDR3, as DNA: TGCAGTGCCCGAGGTGGGTACGAGCAGTACTTC.

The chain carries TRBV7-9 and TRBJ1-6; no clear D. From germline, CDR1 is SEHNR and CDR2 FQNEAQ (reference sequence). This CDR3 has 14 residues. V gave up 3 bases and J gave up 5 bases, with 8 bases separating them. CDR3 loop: CASSLVSNNSPLHF. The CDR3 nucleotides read TGTGCCAGCAGCTTGGTTAGCAATAATTCACCCCTCCACTTT.

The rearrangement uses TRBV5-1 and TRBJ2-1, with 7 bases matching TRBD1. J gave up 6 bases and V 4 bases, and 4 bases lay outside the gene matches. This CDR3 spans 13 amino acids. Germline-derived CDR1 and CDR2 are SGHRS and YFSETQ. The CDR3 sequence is CASSIGQANEQFF. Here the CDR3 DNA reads TGCGCCAGCAGCATCGGACAGGCCAATGAGCAGTTCTTC.

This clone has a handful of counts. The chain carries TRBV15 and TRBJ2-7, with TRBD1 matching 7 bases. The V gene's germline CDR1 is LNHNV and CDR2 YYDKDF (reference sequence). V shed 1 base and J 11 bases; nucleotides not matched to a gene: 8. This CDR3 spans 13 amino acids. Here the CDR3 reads CATSRATGTDKYF. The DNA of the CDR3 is TGTGCCACCAGCAGAGCGACGGGGACAGACAAGTACTTC.

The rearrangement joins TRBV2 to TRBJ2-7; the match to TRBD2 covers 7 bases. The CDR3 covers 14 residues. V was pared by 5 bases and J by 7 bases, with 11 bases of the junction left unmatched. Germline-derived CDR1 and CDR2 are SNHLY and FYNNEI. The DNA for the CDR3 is TGTGCCAGCAGTCTTTCCCAAGTGGGAGGGGAGCAGTACTTC. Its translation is CASSLSQVGGEQYF.

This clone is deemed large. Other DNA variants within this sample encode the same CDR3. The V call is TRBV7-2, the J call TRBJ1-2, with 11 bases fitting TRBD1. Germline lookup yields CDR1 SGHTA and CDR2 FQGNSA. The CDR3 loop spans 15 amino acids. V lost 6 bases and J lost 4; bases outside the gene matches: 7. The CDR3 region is CASRPGTGGAYGYTF. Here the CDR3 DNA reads TGTGCCAGCAGGCCCGGGACAGGGGGAGCCTATGGCTACACCTTC.

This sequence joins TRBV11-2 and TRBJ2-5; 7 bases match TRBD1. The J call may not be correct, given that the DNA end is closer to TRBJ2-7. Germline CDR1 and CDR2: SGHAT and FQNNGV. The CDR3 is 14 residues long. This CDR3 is CASRPDRAIHEQYF. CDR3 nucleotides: TGTGCCAGCAGGCCAGACAGGGCTATCCACGAGCAGTACTTC.

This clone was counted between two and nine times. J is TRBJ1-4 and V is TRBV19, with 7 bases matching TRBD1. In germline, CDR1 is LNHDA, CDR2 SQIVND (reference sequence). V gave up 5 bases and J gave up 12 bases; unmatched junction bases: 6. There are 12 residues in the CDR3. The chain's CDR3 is CASSSRTGQLFF. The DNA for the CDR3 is TGTGCCAGTAGTTCCCGGACAGGCCAACTGTTTTTT.